Listed below are T cell receptor beta chains from one sample, sequenced in a study. TCRdb used MiXCR to reprocess the multiplex PCR reads, holding one entry per CDR3 protein. The sample totals around 100 distinct CDR3 sequences. Sequencing input: tumor-infiltrating Tregs sorted from the breast tumor. Receptors were obtained from a female donor with breast cancer. Each CDR3 is given with its conserved first and last residue. Each record gives: V gene, CDR3 protein.

TRBV12-3/TRBV12-4,CASSPGQAGGYTF
TRBV12-3/TRBV12-4,CASSFVQGSGYGYTF
TRBV12-3/TRBV12-4,CASSRSNYGYTF
TRBV12-3/TRBV12-4,CASSTPVNYGYTF
TRBV12-3/TRBV12-4,CASSLGEGYGYTF
TRBV12-3/TRBV12-4,CASSTRATWGGYGYTF
TRBV12-3/TRBV12-4,CASSLDLYGSYGYTF
TRBV12-3/TRBV12-4,CASSEQANYGYTF
TRBV12-3/TRBV12-4,CASSKDRQLGYTF
TRBV12-3/TRBV12-4,CASGQNYGYTF
TRBV12-3/TRBV12-4,CASSSPGQGEDGYTF
TRBV12-3/TRBV12-4,CASTQTESYGYTF
TRBV12-3/TRBV12-4,CASSFSGVKGYTF
TRBV12-3/TRBV12-4,CASSLRPQGSYGYTF
TRBV12-3/TRBV12-4,CASSLRPQAQRTYGYTF